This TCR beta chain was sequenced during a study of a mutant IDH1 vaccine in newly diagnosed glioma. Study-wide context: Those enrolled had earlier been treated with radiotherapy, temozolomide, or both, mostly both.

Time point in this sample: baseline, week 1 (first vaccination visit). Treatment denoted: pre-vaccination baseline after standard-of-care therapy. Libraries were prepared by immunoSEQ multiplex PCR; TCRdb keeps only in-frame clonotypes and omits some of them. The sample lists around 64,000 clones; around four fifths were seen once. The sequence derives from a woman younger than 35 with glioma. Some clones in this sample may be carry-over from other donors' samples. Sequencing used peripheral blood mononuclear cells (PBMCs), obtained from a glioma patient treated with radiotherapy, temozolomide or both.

DNA for the CDR3: TGTGCCAGCAGGGGGGGTCAGGGAGGTCAGCCCCAGCATTTT. It yields the protein CASRGGQGGQPQHF. This chain links TRBV6-5 with TRBJ1-5, with D tentatively TRBD1 (5 bases). The CDR3 sequence is 14 residues long. CDR1 is MNHEY, CDR2 SVGAGI, per germline. V shed 6 bases and J shed 6 bases, with 15 bases lying between them.